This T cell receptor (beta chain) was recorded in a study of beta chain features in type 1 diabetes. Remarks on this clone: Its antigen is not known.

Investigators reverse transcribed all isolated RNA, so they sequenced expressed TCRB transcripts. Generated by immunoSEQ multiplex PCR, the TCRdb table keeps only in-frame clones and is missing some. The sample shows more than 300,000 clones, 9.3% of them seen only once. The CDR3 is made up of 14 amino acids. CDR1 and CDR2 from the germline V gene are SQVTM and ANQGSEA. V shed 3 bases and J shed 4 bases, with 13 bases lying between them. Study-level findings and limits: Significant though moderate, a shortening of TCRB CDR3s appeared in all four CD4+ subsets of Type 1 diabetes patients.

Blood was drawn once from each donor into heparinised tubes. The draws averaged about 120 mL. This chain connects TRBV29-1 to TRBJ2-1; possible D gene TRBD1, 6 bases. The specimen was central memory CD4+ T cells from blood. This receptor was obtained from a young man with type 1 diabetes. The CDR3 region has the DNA TGCAGCGTTGAGTTCAGGGGAAGGTACAATGAGCAGTTCTTC. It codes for CSVEFRGRYNEQFF.